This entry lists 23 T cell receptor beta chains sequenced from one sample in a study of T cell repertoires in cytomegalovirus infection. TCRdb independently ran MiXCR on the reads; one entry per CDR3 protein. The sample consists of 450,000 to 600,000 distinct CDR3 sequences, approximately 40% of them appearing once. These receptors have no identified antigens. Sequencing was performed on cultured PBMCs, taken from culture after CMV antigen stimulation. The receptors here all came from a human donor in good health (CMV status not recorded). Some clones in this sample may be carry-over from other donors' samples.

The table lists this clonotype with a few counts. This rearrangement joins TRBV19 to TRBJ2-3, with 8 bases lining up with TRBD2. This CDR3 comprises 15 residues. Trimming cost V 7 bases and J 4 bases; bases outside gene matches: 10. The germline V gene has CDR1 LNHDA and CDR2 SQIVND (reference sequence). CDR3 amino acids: CASTGDGRGADTQYF. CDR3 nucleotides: TGTGCCAGTACAGGAGACGGGAGGGGGGCAGATACGCAGTATTTT.

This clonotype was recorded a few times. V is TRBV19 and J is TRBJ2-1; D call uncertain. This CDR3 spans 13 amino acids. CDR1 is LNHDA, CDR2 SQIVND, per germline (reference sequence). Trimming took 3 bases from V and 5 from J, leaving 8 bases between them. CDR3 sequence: CASSISPNNEQFF. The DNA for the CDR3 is TGTGCCAGTAGTATTAGCCCCAACAATGAGCAGTTCTTC.

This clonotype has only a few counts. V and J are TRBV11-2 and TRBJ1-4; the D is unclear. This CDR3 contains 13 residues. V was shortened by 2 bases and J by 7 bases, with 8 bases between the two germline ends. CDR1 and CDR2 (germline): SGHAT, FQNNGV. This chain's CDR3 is CASSLHGLEKLFF. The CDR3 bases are TGTGCCAGCAGCTTACACGGTCTTGAAAAACTGTTTTTT.

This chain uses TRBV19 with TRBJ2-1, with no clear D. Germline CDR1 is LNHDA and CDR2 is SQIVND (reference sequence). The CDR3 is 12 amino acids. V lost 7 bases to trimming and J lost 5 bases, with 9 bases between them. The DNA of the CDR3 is TGTGCCAGTAAACAGAGAGACAATGAGCAGTTCTTC. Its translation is CASKQRDNEQFF.

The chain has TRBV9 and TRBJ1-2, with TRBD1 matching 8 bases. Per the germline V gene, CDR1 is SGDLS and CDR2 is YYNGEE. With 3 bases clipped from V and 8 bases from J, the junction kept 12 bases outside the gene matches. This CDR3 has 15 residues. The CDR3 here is CASSADPTGGFGYTF. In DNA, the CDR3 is TGTGCCAGCAGCGCAGACCCCACAGGGGGGTTCGGCTACACCTTC.

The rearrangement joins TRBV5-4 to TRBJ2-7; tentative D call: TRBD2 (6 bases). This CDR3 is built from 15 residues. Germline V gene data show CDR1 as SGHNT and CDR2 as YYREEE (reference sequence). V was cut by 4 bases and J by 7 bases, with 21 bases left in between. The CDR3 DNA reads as TGTGCCAGCAGCCGAGGTGGGGGGTCGCCTCGGGAGCAGTACTTC. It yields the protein CASSRGGGSPREQYF.

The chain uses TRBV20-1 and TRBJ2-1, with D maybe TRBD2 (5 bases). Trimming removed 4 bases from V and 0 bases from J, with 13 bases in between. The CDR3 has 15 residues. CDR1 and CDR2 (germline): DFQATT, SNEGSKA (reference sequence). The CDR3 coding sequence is TGCAGTGCTACGGGCGGGCCAAACTCCTACAATGAGCAGTTCTTC. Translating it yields CSATGGPNSYNEQFF.

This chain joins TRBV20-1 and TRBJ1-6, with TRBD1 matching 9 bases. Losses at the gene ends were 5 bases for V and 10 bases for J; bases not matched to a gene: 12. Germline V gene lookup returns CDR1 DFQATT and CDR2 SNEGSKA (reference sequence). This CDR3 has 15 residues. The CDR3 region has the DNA TGCAGTGCTCAGCCGGACAGGGGATTGGGATCACCCCTCCACTTT. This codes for CSAQPDRGLGSPLHF.

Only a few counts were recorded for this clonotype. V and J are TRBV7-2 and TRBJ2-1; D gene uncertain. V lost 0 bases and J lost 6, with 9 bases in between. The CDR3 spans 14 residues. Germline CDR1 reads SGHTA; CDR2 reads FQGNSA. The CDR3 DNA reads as TGTGCCAGCAGCTTAGCTTGGCGTAGCAATGAGCAGTTCTTC. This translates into CASSLAWRSNEQFF.

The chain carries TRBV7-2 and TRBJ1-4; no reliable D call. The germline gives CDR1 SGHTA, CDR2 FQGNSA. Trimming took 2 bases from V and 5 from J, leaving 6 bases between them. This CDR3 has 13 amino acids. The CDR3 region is CASSLSLNEKLFF. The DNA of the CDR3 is TGTGCCAGCAGCTTATCTCTAAATGAAAAACTGTTTTTT. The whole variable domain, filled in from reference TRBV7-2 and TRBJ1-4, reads GAGVSQSPSNKVTEKGKDVELRCDPISGHTALYWYRQSLGQGLEFLIYFQGNSAPDKSGLPSDRFSAERTGGSVSTLTIQRTQQEDSAVYLCASSLSLNEKLFFGSGTQLSVL.

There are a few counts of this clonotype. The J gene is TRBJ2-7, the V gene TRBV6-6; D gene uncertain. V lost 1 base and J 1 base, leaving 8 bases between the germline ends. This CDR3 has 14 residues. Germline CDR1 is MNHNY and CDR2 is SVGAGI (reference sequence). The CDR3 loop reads CASSYLAGSYEQYF. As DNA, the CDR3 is TGTGCCAGCAGTTACTTGGCCGGGTCCTACGAGCAGTACTTC.

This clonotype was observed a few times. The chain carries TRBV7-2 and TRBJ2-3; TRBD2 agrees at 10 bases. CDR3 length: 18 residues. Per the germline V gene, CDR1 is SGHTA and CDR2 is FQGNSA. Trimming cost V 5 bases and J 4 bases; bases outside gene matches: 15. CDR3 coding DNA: TGTGCCAGCAGCACCAGGGGTAGTAGCGGGAGGTCGGCAGATACGCAGTATTTT. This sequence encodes CASSTRGSSGRSADTQYF.

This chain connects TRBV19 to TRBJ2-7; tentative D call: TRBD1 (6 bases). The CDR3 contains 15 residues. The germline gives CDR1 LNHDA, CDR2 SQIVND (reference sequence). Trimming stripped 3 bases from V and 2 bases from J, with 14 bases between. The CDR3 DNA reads TGTGCCAGTAGTATCTCGAGGGGGTCCCCCTACGAGCAGTACTTC. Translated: CASSISRGSPYEQYF.

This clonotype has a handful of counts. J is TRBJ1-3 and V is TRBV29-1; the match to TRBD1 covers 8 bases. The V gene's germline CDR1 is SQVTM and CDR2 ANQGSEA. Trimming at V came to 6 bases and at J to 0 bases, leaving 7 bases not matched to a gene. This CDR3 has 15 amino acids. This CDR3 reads CSVRTGSNSGNTIYF. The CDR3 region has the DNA TGCAGCGTGAGGACAGGGTCAAACTCTGGAAACACCATATATTTT.

Written as DNA, the CDR3 is TGTGCCAGCAGCGCGCGGGGACAGGGAACAGATACGCAGTATTTT. Translating gives CASSARGQGTDTQYF. V is TRBV12-3 or TRBV12-4 and J is TRBJ2-3; TRBD1 matches at 9 bases. J lost 3 bases, V lost 6 bases, and 7 bases had no gene match. The CDR3 runs to 15 residues.

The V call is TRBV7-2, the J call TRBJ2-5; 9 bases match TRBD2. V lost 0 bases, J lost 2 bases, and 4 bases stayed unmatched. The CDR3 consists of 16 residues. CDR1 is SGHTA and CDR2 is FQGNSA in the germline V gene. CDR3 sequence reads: CASSLAASGVQETQYF. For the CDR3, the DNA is TGTGCCAGCAGCTTAGCGGCTAGCGGGGTACAAGAGACCCAGTACTTC.

The CDR3 loop is CASPKYDVGTGELFF. The CDR3, as DNA: TGTGCCAGCCCCAAGTATGACGTGGGCACCGGGGAGCTGTTTTTT. The V call is TRBV7-2, the J call TRBJ2-2; no clear D gene. Germline V gives CDR1 SGHTA, CDR2 FQGNSA. V dropped 8 bases and J dropped 4 bases, with 17 bases sitting between them. The CDR3 is 15 amino acids.

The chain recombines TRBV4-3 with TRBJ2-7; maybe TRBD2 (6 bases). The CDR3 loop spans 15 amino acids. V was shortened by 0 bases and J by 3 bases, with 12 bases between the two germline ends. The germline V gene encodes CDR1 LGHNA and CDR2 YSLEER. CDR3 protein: CASSQDPSVSYEQYF. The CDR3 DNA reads TGCGCCAGCAGCCAAGACCCTAGCGTTAGCTACGAGCAGTACTTC.

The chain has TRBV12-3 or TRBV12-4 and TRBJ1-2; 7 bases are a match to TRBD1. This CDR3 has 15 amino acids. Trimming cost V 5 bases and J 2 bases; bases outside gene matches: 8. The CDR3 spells CASSLSGRGNYGYTF. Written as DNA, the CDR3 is TGTGCCAGCAGTCTCTCGGGCAGGGGGAACTATGGCTACACCTTC.

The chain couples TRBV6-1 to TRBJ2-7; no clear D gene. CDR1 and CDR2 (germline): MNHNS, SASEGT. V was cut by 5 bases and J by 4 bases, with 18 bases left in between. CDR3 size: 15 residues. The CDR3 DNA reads TGTGCCAGCAGTCCGGTTGTTTCAGCCCTTTACGAGCAGTACTTC. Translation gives CASSPVVSALYEQYF.

The DNA for the CDR3 is TGTGCCACCAGTGACCGGACGGCGGATACGCAGTATTTT. Its translation: CATSDRTADTQYF. V usage is TRBV24-1 and J usage is TRBJ2-3; no definite D call. Germline CDR1 is KGHDR and CDR2 is SFDVKD. V was trimmed by 4 bases and J by 6 bases, leaving 10 bases between them. The CDR3 loop spans 13 amino acids.

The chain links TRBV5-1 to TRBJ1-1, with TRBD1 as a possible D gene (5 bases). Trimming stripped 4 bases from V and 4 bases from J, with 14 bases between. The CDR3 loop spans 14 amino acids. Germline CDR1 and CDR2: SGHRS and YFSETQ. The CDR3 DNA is TGCGCCAGCAGCCACGACAGACCAGGCACTGAAGCTTTCTTT. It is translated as CASSHDRPGTEAFF.

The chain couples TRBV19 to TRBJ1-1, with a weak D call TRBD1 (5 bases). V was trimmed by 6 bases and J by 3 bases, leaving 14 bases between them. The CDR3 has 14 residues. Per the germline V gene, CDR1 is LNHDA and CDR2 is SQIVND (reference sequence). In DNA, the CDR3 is TGTGCCAGTAGGGCCGGGTGGGGGGACACTGAAGCTTTCTTT. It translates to CASRAGWGDTEAFF.